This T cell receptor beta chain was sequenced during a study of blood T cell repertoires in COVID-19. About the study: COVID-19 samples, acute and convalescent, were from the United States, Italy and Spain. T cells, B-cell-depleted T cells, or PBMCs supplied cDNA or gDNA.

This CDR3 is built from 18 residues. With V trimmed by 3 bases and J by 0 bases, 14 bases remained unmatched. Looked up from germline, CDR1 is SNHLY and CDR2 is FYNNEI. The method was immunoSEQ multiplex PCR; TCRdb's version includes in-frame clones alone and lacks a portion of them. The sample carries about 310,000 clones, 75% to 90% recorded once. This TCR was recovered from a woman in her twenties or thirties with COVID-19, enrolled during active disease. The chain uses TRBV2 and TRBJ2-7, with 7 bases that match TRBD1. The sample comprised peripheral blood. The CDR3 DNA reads TGTGCCAGCAGTGAGCCCTCCCAGATAGGACAGGCCTCCTACGAGCAGTACTTC. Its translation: CASSEPSQIGQASYEQYF. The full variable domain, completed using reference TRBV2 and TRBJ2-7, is EPEVTQTPSHQVTQMGQEVILRCVPISNHLYFYWYRQILGQKVEFLVSFYNNEISEKSEIFDDQFSVERPDGSNFTLKIRSTKLEDSAMYFCASSEPSQIGQASYEQYFGPGTRLTVT.